The 2 T cell receptor beta chains presented below share a single source sample, sequenced in a study of T-cell reconstitution after alpha-beta-depleted transplantation in children. TCRbeta library construction was performed incorporating unique molecular identifiers. TCRdb independently ran MiXCR on the PCR reads; one entry per CDR3 protein. The data show 55,000 to 90,000 distinct CDR3 sequences, just under 5% seen once. This specimen consisted of PBMCs, mostly from graft donor cells, obtained 180 days after TCRalphabeta/CD19-depleted stem cell transplant. These TCRs come from a boy under three years old who had a stem cell transplant for acute myeloid leukemia, so the T cells may come from the graft donor.

This clonotype was found many times. This sequence joins TRBV27 and TRBJ2-3, with 7 bases fitting TRBD2. V shed 6 bases, J shed 5 bases, and the junction held 14 bases outside the gene matches. The CDR3 has 16 residues. From germline, CDR1 is MNHEY and CDR2 SMNVEV (reference sequence). CDR3 sequence reads: CASSKTSALLGDTQYF. The DNA of the CDR3 is TGTGCCAGCAGCAAAACTAGCGCCCTCCTGGGAGATACGCAGTATTTT.

This clonotype was counted at least ten times. V and J are TRBV5-6 and TRBJ2-7; 11 bases are a match to TRBD2. Germline V CDR1 and CDR2: SGHDT, YYEEEE. The CDR3 runs to 15 residues. J gave up 3 bases and V 0 bases, and 2 bases lay outside the gene matches. The CDR3 DNA reads TGTGCCAGCAGCTTGGTAACTAGCGGGGGCTACGAGCAGTACGTC. This codes for CASSLVTSGGYEQYV.